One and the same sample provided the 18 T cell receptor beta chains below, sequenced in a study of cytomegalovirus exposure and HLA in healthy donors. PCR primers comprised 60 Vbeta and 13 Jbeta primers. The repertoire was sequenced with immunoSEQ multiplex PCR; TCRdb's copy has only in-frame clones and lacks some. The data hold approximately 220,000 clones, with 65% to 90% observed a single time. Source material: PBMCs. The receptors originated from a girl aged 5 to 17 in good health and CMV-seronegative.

CDR3 in amino acids: CASSFVPGSGNTIYF. In DNA, the CDR3 is TGTGCCAGCAGCTTCGTCCCGGGGTCAGGAAACACCATATATTTT. The V call is TRBV5-5, the J call TRBJ1-3; D is uncertain. Per the germline V gene, CDR1 is SGHKS and CDR2 is YYEKEE (reference sequence). V was cut by 2 bases and J by 4 bases, with 13 bases left in between. The CDR3 totals 15 residues.

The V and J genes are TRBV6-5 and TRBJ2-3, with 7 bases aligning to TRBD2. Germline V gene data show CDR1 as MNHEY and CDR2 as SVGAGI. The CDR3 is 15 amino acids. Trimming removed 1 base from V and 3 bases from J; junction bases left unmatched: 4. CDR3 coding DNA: TGTGCCAGCAGTTACTGGGGAGGGGTTACAGATACGCAGTATTTT. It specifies CASSYWGGVTDTQYF.

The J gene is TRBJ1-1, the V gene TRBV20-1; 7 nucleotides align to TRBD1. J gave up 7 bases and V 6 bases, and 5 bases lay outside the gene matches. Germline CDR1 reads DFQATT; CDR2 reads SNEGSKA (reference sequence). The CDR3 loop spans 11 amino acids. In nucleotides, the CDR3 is TGCAGTGCGACGGACAGGATTGAAGCTTTCTTT. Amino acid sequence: CSATDRIEAFF.

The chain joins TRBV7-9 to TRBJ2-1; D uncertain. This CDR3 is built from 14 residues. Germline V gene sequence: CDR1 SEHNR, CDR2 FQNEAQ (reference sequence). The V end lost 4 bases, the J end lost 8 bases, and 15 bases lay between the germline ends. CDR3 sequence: CASSSFRREHEQFF. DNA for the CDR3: TGTGCCAGCAGCTCATTTCGTCGCGAGCATGAGCAGTTCTTC.

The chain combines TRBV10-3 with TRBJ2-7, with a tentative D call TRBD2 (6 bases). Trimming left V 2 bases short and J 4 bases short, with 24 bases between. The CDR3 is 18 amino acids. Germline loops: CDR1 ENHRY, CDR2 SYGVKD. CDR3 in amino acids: CAISEPVRRAASVYEQYF. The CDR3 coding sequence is TGTGCCATCAGTGAGCCGGTCAGACGTGCAGCTAGCGTTTACGAGCAGTACTTC.

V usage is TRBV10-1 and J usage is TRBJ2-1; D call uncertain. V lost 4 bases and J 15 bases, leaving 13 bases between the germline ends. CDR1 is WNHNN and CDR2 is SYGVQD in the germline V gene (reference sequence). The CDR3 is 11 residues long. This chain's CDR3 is CASSGGSSLFF. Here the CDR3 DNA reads TGCGCCAGCAGTGGTGGATCTAGTCTGTTCTTC.

The DNA of the CDR3 is TGTGCCAGCAGTTACCTTCGGACAGGTAGACAAAACACCATATATTTT. Translated, it gives CASSYLRTGRQNTIYF. V is TRBV6-5 and J is TRBJ1-3, with TRBD1 matching over 7 bases. Germline V gene sequence: CDR1 MNHEY, CDR2 SVGAGI. The CDR3 contains 16 residues. Trimming removed 2 bases from V and 6 bases from J; junction bases left unmatched: 10.

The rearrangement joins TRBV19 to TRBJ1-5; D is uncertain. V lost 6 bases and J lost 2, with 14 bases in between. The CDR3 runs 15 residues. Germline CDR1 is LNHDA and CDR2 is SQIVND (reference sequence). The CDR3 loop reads CASRGHIPGNQPQHF. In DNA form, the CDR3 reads TGTGCCAGTAGGGGCCATATCCCGGGCAATCAGCCCCAGCATTTT.

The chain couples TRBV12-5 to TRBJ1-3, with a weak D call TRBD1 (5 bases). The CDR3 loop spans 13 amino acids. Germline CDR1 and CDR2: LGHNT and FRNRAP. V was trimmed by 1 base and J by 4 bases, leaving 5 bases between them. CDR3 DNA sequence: TGTGCTAGTGGTTTGGCAGGGGGAAACACCATATATTTT. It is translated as CASGLAGGNTIYF.

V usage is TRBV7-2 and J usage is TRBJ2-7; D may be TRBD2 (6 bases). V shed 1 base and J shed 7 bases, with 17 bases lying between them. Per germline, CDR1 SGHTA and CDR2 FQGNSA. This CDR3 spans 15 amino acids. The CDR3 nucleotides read TGTGCCAGCAGCTTAGGAGGCGGGGCGACCTGGGAGCAGTACTTC. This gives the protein CASSLGGGATWEQYF.

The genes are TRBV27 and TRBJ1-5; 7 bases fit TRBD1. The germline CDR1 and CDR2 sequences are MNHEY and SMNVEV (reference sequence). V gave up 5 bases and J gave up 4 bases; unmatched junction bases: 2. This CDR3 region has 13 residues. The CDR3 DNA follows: TGTGCCAGCAGTACGACAGGGAATCAGCCCCAGCATTTT. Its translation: CASSTTGNQPQHF.

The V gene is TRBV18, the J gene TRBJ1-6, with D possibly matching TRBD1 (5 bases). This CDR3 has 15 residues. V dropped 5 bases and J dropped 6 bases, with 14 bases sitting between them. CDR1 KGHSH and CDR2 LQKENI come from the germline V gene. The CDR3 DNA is TGTGCCAGCTCAGGGGCGCGAAATTTTAATTCACCCCTCCACTTT. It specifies CASSGARNFNSPLHF.

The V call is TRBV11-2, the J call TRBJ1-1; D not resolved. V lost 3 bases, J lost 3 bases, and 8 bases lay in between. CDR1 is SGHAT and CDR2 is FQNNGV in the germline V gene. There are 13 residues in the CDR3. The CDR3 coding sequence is TGTGCCAGCAGCTTCTCGGAGTACACTGAAGCTTTCTTT. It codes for CASSFSEYTEAFF.

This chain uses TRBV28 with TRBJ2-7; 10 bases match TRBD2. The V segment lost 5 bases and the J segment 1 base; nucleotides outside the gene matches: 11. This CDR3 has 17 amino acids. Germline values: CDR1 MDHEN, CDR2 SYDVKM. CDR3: CASSGNVAGGFSYEQYF. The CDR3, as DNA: TGTGCCAGCAGTGGAAACGTAGCGGGAGGCTTTTCCTACGAGCAGTACTTC.

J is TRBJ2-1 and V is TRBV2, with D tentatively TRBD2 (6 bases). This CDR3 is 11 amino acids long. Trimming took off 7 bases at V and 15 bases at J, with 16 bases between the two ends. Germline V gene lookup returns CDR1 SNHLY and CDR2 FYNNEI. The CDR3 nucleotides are TGTGCCAGCAAGGACTACCAGTTTTTGTTCTTC. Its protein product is CASKDYQFLFF.

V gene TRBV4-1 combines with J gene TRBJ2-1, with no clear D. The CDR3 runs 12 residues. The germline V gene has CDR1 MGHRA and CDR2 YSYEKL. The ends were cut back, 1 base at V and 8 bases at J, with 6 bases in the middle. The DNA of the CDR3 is TGCGCCAGCAGCCAAGGCACGGATGAGCAGTTCTTC. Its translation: CASSQGTDEQFF.

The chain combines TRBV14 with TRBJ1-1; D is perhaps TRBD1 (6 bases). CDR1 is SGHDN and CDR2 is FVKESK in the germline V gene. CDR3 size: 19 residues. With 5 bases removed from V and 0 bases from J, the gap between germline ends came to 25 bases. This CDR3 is CASSSRPQTGYRMNTEAFF. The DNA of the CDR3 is TGTGCCAGCAGCTCTCGCCCCCAAACAGGGTACCGCATGAACACTGAAGCTTTCTTT.

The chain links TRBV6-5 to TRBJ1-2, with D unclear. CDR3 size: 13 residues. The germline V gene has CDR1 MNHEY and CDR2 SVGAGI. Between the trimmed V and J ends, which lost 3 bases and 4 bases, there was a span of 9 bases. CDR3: CASSYTGTYGYTF. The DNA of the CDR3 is TGTGCCAGCAGTTATACCGGTACCTATGGCTACACCTTC.